One and the same sample provided the 15 T cell receptor beta chains below, sequenced in a study of cytomegalovirus exposure and HLA in healthy donors. The study ran its PCR with 60 Vbeta and 13 Jbeta primers. Measured with immunoSEQ multiplex PCR; TCRdb has only the in-frame clones, and not every one. The repertoire holds 100,000 to 150,000 clones, with more than 65% as singletons. Input material: PBMCs. All receptors come from a woman aged 55-69 years in good health and CMV-seropositive.

The chain has TRBV9 and TRBJ2-5; D gene uncertain. Germline CDR1 reads SGDLS; CDR2 reads YYNGEE. V was clipped by 0 bases and J by 5 bases, with 11 bases between them. The CDR3 has 14 residues. CDR3 in DNA: TGTGCCAGCAGCGTAGGGAGTGATGGCGAGACCCAGTACTTC. This encodes CASSVGSDGETQYF. Together with reference TRBV9 and TRBJ2-5, the CDR3 gives the full variable domain: DSGVTQTPKHLITATGQRVTLRCSPRSGDLSVYWYQQSLDQGLQFLIQYYNGEERAKGNILERFSAQQFPDLHSELNLSSLELGDSALYFCASSVGSDGETQYFGPGTRLLVL.

This chain uses TRBV2 with TRBJ2-4, with D possibly matching TRBD1 (5 bases). Germline CDR1 and CDR2: SNHLY and FYNNEI. Trimming shortened V by 11 bases and J by 1 base, and 24 bases separated the two germline ends. This CDR3 contains 17 residues. CDR3 in amino acids: CASNRQIPELAKNIQYF. DNA of the CDR3: TGTGCCTCAAACCGACAGATCCCAGAGTTGGCCAAAAACATTCAGTACTTC.

In the case of this clone: At the DNA level, this CDR3 is encoded by other sequences in the same sample as well. J is TRBJ2-1 and V is TRBV5-1, with 7 bases fitting TRBD2. Looked up from germline, CDR1 is SGHRS and CDR2 is YFSETQ. The J segment lost 2 bases and the V segment lost 0 bases, leaving 5 bases of the junction unmatched. CDR3 length equals 16 residues. The CDR3 DNA reads as TGCGCCAGCAGCTTGGCCCCAGCGGGGACCTACAATGAGCAGTTCTTC. It is translated as CASSLAPAGTYNEQFF. The full variable domain, completed using reference TRBV5-1 and TRBJ2-1, is KAGVTQTPRYLIKTRGQQVTLSCSPISGHRSVSWYQQTPGQGLQFLFEYFSETQRNKGNFPGRFSGRQFSNSRSEMNVSTLELGDSALYLCASSLAPAGTYNEQFFGPGTRLTVL.

This clone was detected only a few times. The V and J genes are TRBV27 and TRBJ2-2; 11 bases are shared with TRBD2. Germline trimming cut 5 bases from V and 2 bases from J; bases unmatched to any gene: 13. This CDR3 is 19 amino acids long. Germline-derived CDR1 and CDR2 are MNHEY and SMNVEV (reference sequence). The CDR3: CASSLLPPGLAANTGELFF. Here the CDR3 DNA reads TGTGCCAGCAGTCTCTTGCCCCCGGGACTAGCGGCCAACACCGGGGAGCTGTTTTTT.

The rearrangement links TRBV18 to TRBJ1-5; D unresolved. From germline, CDR1 is KGHSH and CDR2 LQKENI. Trimming shortened V by 0 bases and J by 0 bases, and 9 bases separated the two germline ends. This CDR3 is built from 16 residues. CDR3 in DNA: TGTGCCAGCTCACCACCTTCAGGATATAGCAATCAGCCCCAGCATTTT. This sequence encodes CASSPPSGYSNQPQHF.

This chain links TRBV7-9 with TRBJ1-4; 8 bases agree with TRBD1. Trimming cost V 8 bases and J 8 bases; bases outside gene matches: 16. CDR3 size: 16 residues. CDR1 is SEHNR, CDR2 FQNEAQ, per germline (reference sequence). The CDR3 region has the DNA TGTGCCAGCCGCCCCACGGACAGGGTCGGAGGGGAAAAACTGTTTTTT. Its protein is CASRPTDRVGGEKLFF. Based on the CDR3 plus reference TRBV7-9 and TRBJ1-4, the full variable domain is DTGVSQNPRHKITKRGQNVTFRCDPISEHNRLYWYRQTLGQGPEFLTYFQNEAQLEKSRLLSDRFSAERPKGSFSTLEIQRTEQGDSAMYLCASRPTDRVGGEKLFFGSGTQLSVL.

This chain links TRBV14 with TRBJ1-3; D uncertain. V dropped 4 bases and J dropped 2 bases, with 12 bases sitting between them. The CDR3 extends over 15 amino acids. Germline lookup yields CDR1 SGHDN and CDR2 FVKESK. The CDR3 DNA reads as TGTGCCAGCAGCCCTGGTCTTGGGCCTGGAAACACCATATATTTT. It encodes CASSPGLGPGNTIYF.

This rearrangement joins TRBV9 to TRBJ2-1; no reliable D call. Germline CDR1 SGDLS, CDR2 YYNGEE. Trimming left V 0 bases short and J 0 bases short, with 7 bases between. This CDR3 is built from 15 residues. In DNA form, the CDR3 reads TGTGCCAGCAGCGTAGCTTCTAGCTCCTACAATGAGCAGTTCTTC. It codes for CASSVASSSYNEQFF.

This clone was seen more than once but under ten times. The chain has TRBV29-1 and TRBJ1-1; D is undetermined. The germline V gene has CDR1 SQVTM and CDR2 ANQGSEA. The CDR3 is made up of 11 amino acids. V lost 5 bases, J lost 2 bases, and 6 bases lay in between. This CDR3 reads CSVRVNTEAFF. CDR3 DNA sequence: TGCAGCGTTCGGGTTAACACTGAAGCTTTCTTT.

This rearrangement joins TRBV25-1 to TRBJ1-6, with D perhaps matching TRBD1 (5 bases). The ends were cut back, 3 bases at V and 10 bases at J, with 16 bases in the middle. Germline CDR1 is MGHDK and CDR2 is SYGVNS. The CDR3 loop spans 15 amino acids. The CDR3 bases are TGTGCCAGCAGTGATACGGCAGGGAAAAAATCACCCCTCCACTTT. This sequence encodes CASSDTAGKKSPLHF.

The genes are TRBV23-1 and TRBJ2-2, with D unclear. TRBV23-1 is flagged as an ORF with uncertain function. The CDR3 is made up of 18 amino acids. V was cut by 6 bases and J by 6 bases, with 26 bases left in between. The CDR3 loop reads CASRPIIILRRSPGELFF. CDR3 in DNA: TGCGCCAGCAGACCCATAATAATACTACGTAGGTCCCCCGGGGAGCTGTTTTTT.

This clone was seen more than once but under ten times. The rearrangement joins TRBV19 to TRBJ1-4; D unclear. Per germline, CDR1 LNHDA and CDR2 SQIVND (reference sequence). The CDR3 is made up of 15 amino acids. V lost 3 bases and J 0 bases, leaving 8 bases between the germline ends. In DNA, the CDR3 is TGTGCCAGTAGTATCATGGGAGCAACTAATGAAAAACTGTTTTTT. It yields the protein CASSIMGATNEKLFF.

The genes are TRBV5-1 and TRBJ1-6; TRBD1 matches at 8 bases. The CDR3 spans 17 residues. Germline values: CDR1 SGHRS, CDR2 YFSETQ. V trimming: 3 bases; J trimming: 6 bases; junction bases outside the gene matches: 11. The chain's CDR3 is CASSYQNQGAPNSPLHF. The CDR3 region has the DNA TGCGCCAGCAGCTATCAAAACCAGGGGGCCCCTAATTCACCCCTCCACTTT. The variable domain in full, with the rest retrieved from reference TRBV5-1 and TRBJ1-6, is KAGVTQTPRYLIKTRGQQVTLSCSPISGHRSVSWYQQTPGQGLQFLFEYFSETQRNKGNFPGRFSGRQFSNSRSEMNVSTLELGDSALYLCASSYQNQGAPNSPLHFGNGTRLTVT.

This chain connects TRBV6-1 to TRBJ1-2; unclear D gene. V shed 7 bases and J shed 1 base, with 16 bases lying between them. The CDR3 extends over 15 amino acids. The germline gives CDR1 MNHNS, CDR2 SASEGT. As DNA, the CDR3 is TGTGCCAGCACCCCGTACGGGATAGATAACTATGGCTACACCTTC. The encoded protein is CASTPYGIDNYGYTF.

This sequence joins TRBV5-4 and TRBJ2-1; 9 positions agree with TRBD2. Germline V gene data show CDR1 as SGHNT and CDR2 as YYREEE (reference sequence). V shed 4 bases and J 0 bases; nucleotides not matched to a gene: 14. The CDR3 runs 19 residues. The CDR3 here is CASSRYRPSGIFSYNEQFF. CDR3 coding DNA: TGTGCCAGCAGCCGGTACCGCCCTAGCGGGATCTTCTCCTACAATGAGCAGTTCTTC.